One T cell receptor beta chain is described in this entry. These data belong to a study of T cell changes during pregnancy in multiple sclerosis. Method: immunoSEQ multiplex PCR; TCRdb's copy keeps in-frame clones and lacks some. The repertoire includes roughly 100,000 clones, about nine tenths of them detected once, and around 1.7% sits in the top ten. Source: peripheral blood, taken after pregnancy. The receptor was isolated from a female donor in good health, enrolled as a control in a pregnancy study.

In DNA, the CDR3 is TGTGCCAGCAGCCCAGGACAGGGTTACAACGAGCAGTACTTC. Its protein product is CASSPGQGYNEQYF. The chain employs TRBV7-2 and TRBJ2-7; 8 positions agree with TRBD1. The CDR3 runs 14 residues. The germline V gene has CDR1 SGHTA and CDR2 FQGNSA. V shed 5 bases and J 5 bases; nucleotides not matched to a gene: 8.